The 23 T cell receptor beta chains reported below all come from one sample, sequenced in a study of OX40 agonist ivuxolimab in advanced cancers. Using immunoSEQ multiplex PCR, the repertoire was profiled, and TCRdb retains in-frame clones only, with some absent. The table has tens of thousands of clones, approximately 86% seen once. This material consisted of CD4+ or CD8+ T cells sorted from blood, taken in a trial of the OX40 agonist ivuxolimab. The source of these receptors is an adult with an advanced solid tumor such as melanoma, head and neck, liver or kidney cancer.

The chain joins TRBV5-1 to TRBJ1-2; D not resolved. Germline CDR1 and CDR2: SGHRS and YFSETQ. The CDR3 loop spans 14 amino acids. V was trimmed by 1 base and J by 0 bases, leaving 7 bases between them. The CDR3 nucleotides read TGCGCCAGCAGCTTGTGGTCGACTAACTATGGCTACACCTTC. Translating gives CASSLWSTNYGYTF.

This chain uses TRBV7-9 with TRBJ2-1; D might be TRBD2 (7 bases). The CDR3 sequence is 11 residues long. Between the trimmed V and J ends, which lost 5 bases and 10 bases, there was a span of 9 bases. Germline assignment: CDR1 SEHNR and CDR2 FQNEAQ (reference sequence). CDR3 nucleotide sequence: TGTGCCAGCAGCCGGGGGGCAGAGCAGTTCTTC. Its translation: CASSRGAEQFF.

CDR3 sequence reads: CASTPSNTGELFF. CDR3 DNA sequence: TGCGCCAGCACCCCCTCGAACACCGGGGAGCTGTTTTTT. J is TRBJ2-2 and V is TRBV5-1; D gene ambiguous. The V end lost 6 bases, the J end lost 0 bases, and 6 bases lay between the germline ends. The CDR3 runs to 13 residues. The germline V gene has CDR1 SGHRS and CDR2 YFSETQ.

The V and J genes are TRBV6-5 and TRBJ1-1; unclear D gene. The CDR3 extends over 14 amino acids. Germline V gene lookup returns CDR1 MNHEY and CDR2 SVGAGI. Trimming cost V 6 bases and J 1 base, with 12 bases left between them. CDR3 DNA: TGTGCCAGCAGGGGGTGGAGTTCGAACACTGAAGCTTTCTTT. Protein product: CASRGWSSNTEAFF.

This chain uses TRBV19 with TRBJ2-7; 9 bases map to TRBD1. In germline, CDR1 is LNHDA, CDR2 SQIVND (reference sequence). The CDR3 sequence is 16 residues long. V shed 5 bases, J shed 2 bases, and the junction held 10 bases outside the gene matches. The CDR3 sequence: CASSLQGAYDTYEQYF. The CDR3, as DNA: TGTGCCAGTAGTCTACAGGGGGCGTATGACACCTACGAGCAGTACTTC.

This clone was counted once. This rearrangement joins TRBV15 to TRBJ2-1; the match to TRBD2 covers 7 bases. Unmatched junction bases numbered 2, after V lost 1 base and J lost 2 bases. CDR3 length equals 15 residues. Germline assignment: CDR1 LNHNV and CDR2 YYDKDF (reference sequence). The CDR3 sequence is CATSRGEGPYNEQFF. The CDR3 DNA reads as TGTGCCACCAGCAGAGGGGAGGGGCCCTACAATGAGCAGTTCTTC.

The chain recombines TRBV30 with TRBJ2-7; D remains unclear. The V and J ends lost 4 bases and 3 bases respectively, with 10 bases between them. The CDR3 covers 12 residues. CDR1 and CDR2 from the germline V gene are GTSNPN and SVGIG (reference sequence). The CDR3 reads CAWKDDVYEQYF. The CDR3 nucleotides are TGTGCCTGGAAGGATGATGTCTACGAGCAGTACTTC.

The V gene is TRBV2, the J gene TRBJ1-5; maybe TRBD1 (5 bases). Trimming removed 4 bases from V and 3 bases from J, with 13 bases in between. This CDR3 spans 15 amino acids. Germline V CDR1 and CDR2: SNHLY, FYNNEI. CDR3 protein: CASSVRDAYNQPQHF. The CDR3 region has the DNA TGTGCCAGCAGTGTCAGGGACGCCTACAATCAGCCCCAGCATTTT.

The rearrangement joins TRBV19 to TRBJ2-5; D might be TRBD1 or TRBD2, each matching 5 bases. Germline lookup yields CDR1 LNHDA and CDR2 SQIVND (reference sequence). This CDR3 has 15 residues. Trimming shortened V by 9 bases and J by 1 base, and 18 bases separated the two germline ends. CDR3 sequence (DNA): TGTGCCAGCCGAGGTTCGGGGCCCCCCCAAGAGACCCAGTACTTC. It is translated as CASRGSGPPQETQYF.

The CDR3 sequence: CASSFTGRDYEQYF. The DNA of the CDR3 is TGTGCCAGCTCTTTTACAGGGAGGGACTACGAGCAGTACTTC. The chain is built from TRBV25-1 and TRBJ2-7, with a weak D call TRBD2 (7 bases). Trimming took off 8 bases at V and 3 bases at J, with 17 bases between the two ends. This CDR3 spans 14 amino acids. Germline values: CDR1 MGHDK, CDR2 SYGVNS.

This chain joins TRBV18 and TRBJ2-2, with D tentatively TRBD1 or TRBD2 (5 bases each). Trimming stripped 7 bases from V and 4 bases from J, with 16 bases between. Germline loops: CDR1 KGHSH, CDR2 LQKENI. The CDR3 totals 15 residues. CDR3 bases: TGTGCCAGCTTTCCGCGAGCAGGGACCACCGGGGAGCTGTTTTTT. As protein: CASFPRAGTTGELFF.

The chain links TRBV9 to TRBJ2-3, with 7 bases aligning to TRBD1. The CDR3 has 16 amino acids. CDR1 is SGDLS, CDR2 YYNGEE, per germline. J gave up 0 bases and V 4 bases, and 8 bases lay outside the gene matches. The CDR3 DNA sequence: TGTGCCAGCAGCACCCGGACAGGTTTGAGCACAGATACGCAGTATTTT. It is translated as CASSTRTGLSTDTQYF.

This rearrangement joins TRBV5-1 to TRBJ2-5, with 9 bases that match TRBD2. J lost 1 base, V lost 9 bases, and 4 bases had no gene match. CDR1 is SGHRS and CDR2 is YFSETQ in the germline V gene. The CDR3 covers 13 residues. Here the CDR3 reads CATRTSVQETQYF. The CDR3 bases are TGCGCCACCAGGACTAGCGTCCAAGAGACCCAGTACTTC. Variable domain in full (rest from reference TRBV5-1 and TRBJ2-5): KAGVTQTPRYLIKTRGQQVTLSCSPISGHRSVSWYQQTPGQGLQFLFEYFSETQRNKGNFPGRFSGRQFSNSRSEMNVSTLELGDSALYLCATRTSVQETQYFGPGTRLLVL.

This chain's CDR3 is CASSLAGGQVHEQYF. DNA of the CDR3: TGTGCCAGCAGCTTAGCGGGAGGGCAGGTCCACGAGCAGTACTTC. The chain has TRBV7-3 and TRBJ2-7; 9 bases map to TRBD2. V dropped 2 bases and J dropped 5; count of bases not matched to a gene: 7. The germline CDR1 and CDR2 sequences are SGHTA and FQGTGA. There are 15 residues in the CDR3.

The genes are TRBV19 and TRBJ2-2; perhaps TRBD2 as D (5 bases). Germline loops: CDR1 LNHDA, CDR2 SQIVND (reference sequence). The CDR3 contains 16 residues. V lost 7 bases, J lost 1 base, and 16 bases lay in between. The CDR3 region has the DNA TGTGCCAGTAAATTTGGAGGAGCGAGGAACACCGGGGAGCTGTTTTTT. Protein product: CASKFGGARNTGELFF.

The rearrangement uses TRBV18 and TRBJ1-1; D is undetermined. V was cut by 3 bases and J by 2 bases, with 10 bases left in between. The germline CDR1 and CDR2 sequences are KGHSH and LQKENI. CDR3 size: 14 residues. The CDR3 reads CASSPRVDNTEAFF. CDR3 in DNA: TGTGCCAGCTCACCGAGGGTCGATAACACTGAAGCTTTCTTT.

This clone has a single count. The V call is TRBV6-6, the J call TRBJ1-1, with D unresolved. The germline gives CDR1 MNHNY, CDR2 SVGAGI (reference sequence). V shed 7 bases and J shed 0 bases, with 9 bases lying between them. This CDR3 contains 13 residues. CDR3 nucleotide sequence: TGTGCCAGCACTTTACCCATGAACACTGAAGCTTTCTTT. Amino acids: CASTLPMNTEAFF.

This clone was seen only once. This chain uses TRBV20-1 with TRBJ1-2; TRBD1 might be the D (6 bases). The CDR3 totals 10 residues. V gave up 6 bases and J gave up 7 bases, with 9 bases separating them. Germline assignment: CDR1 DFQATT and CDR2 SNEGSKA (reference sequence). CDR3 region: CSAQGTGYTF. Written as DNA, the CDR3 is TGCAGTGCGCAGGGGACTGGCTACACCTTC.

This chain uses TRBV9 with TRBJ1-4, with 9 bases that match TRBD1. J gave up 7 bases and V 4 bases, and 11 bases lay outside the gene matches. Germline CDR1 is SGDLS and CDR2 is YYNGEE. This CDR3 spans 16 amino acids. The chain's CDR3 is CASSTSGTGLAEKLFF. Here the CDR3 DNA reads TGTGCCAGCAGCACCTCCGGGACAGGGTTAGCTGAAAAACTGTTTTTT.

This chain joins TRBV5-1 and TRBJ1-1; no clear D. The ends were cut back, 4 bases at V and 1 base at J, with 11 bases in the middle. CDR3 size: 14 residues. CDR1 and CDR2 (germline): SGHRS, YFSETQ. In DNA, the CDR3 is TGCGCCAGCAGCCTGGAGGTCGGGAACACTGAAGCTTTCTTT. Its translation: CASSLEVGNTEAFF.

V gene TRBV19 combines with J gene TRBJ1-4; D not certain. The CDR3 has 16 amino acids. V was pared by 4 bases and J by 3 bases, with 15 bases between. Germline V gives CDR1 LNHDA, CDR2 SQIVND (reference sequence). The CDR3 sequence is CASSNEATWANEKLFF. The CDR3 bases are TGTGCCAGTAGTAACGAGGCTACTTGGGCTAATGAAAAACTGTTTTTT.

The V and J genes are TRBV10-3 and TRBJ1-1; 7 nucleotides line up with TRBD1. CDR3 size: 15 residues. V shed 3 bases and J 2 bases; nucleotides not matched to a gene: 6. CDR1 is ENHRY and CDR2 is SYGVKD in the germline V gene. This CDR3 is CAISESDRANTEAFF. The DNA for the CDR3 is TGTGCCATCAGTGAATCCGACAGGGCTAACACTGAAGCTTTCTTT.

The CDR3: CASSSSGGALKYF. CDR3 in DNA: TGTGCCAGCAGCTCTAGCGGGGGGGCCTTGAAGTATTTT. The chain recombines TRBV5-8 with TRBJ2-3; 12 bases are shared with TRBD2. The germline V gene has CDR1 SGHTS and CDR2 YDEGEE. CDR3 length: 13 amino acids. The ends lost 3 bases at V and 13 bases at J; junction bases unmatched: 6.